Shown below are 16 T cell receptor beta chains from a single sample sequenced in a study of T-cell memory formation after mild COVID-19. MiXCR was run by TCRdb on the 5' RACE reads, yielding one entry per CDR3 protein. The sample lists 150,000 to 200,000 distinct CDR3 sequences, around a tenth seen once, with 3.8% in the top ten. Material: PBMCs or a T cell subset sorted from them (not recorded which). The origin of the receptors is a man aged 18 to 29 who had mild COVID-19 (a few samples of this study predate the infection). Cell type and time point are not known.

The CDR3 here is CASSEFSGGTIYEQYF. The DNA for the CDR3 is TGCGCCAGCAGTGAATTTAGCGGGGGGACCATCTACGAGCAGTACTTC. The V and J genes are TRBV10-2 and TRBJ2-7; 10 bases are a match to TRBD2. Germline CDR1 and CDR2: WSHSY and SAAADI. The ends lost 3 bases at V and 3 bases at J; junction bases unmatched: 8. This CDR3 is 16 amino acids long.

The CDR3 sequence is CASSSDFGTVGNSPLHF. The DNA of the CDR3 is TGTGCCAGCAGCTCAGATTTCGGGACGGTCGGTAATTCACCCCTCCACTTT. The rearrangement links TRBV6-1 to TRBJ1-6, with D perhaps matching TRBD1 (5 bases). Germline V gene data show CDR1 as MNHNS and CDR2 as SASEGT. The CDR3 sequence is 17 residues long. Trimming took 6 bases from V and 6 from J, leaving 21 bases between them.

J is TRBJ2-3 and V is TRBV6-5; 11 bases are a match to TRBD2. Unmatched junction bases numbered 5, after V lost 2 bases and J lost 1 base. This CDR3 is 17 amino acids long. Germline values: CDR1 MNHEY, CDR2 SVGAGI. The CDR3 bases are TGTGCCAGCAGTTACGATACTAGCGGGGGAGGCACAGATACGCAGTATTTT. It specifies CASSYDTSGGGTDTQYF.

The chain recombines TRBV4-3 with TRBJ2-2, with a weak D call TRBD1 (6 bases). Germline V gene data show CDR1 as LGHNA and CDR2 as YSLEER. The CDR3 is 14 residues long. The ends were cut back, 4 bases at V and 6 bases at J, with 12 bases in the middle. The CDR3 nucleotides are TGCGCCAGCAGCCCCTCAAGACAGGCCGGGGAGCTGTTTTTT. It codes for CASSPSRQAGELFF.

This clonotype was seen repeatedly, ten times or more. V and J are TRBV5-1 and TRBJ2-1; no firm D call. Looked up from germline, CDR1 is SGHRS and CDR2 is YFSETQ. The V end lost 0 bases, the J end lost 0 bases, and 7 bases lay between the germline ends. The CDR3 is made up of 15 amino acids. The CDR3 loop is CASSLVADSYNEQFF. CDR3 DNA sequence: TGCGCCAGCAGCTTGGTGGCAGACTCCTACAATGAGCAGTTCTTC.

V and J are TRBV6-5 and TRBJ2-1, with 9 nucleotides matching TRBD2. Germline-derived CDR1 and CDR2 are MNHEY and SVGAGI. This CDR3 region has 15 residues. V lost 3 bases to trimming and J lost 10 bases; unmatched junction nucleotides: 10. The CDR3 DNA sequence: TGTGCCAGCAGTTATTTTGGCGGGGGGGCCCTGGAGCAGTTCTTC. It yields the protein CASSYFGGGALEQFF.

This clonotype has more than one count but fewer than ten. Written as DNA, the CDR3 is TGTGCCAGCAGTTTAAGTCGCGGGGGGACGGATACGCAGTATTTT. It yields the protein CASSLSRGGTDTQYF. This chain links TRBV27 with TRBJ2-3; 8 bases agree with TRBD2. This CDR3 contains 15 residues. Trimming cost V 2 bases and J 6 bases; bases outside gene matches: 7. The V gene's germline CDR1 is MNHEY and CDR2 SMNVEV (reference sequence).

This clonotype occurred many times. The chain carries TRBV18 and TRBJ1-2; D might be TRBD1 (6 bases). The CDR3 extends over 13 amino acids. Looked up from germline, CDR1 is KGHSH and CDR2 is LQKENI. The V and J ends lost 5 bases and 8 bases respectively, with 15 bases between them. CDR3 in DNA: TGTGCCAGCTCATTACAGGGTGTAAGCGGCTACACCTTC. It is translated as CASSLQGVSGYTF.

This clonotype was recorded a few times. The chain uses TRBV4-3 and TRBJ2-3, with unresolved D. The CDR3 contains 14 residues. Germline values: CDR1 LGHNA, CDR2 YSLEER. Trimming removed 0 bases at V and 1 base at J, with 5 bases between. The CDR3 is CASSQEARTDTQYF. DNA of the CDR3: TGCGCCAGCAGCCAAGAGGCCCGCACAGATACGCAGTATTTT.

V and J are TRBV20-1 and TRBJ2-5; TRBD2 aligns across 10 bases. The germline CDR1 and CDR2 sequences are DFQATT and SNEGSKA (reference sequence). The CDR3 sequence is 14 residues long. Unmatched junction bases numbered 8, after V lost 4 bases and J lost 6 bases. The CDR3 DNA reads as TGCAGTGCTAAAGAGCGGGGGGGCAAGAAGACCCAGTACTTC. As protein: CSAKERGGKKTQYF.

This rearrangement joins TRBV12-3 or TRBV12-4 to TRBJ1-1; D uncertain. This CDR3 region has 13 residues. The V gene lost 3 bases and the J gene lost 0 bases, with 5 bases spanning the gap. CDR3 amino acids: CASSFEVNTEAFF. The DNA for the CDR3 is TGTGCCAGCAGTTTCGAGGTGAACACTGAAGCTTTCTTT.

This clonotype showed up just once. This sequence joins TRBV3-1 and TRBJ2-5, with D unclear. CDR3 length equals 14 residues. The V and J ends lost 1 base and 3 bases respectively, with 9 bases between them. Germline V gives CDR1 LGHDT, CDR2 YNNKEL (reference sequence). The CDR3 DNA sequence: TGTGCCAGCAGCCAAGGGGTTGGGGAAGAGACCCAGTACTTC. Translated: CASSQGVGEETQYF.

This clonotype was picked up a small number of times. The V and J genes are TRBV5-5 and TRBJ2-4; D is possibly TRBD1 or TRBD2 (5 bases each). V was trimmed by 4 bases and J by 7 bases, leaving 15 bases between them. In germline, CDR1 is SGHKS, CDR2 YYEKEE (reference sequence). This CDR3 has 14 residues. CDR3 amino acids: CASSAGLEGNIQYF. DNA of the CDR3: TGTGCCAGCAGCGCCGGGCTAGAGGGGAACATTCAGTACTTC.

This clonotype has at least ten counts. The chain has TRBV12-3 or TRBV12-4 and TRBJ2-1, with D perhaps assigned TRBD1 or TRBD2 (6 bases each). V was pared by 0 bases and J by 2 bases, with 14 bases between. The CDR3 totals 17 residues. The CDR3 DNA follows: TGTGCCAGCAGTTTAGCGGAGGGGGGTCGCGCCTACAATGAGCAGTTCTTC. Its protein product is CASSLAEGGRAYNEQFF.

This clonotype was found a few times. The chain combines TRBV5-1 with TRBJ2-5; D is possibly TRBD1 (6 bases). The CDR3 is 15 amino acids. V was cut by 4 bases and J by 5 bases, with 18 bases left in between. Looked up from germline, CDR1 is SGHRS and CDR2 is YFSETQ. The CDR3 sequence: CASSPRAGETETQYF. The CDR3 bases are TGCGCCAGCAGCCCTAGGGCAGGGGAGACGGAGACCCAGTACTTC.

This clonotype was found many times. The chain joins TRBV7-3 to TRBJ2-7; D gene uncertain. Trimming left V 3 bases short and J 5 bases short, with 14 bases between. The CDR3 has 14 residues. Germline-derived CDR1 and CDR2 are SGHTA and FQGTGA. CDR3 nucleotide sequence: TGTGCCAGCAGCTTGTTTCCAGGAAACAACGAGCAGTACTTC. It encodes CASSLFPGNNEQYF.